This T cell receptor beta chain stems from a study of blood T cell repertoires in COVID-19. The V gene's germline CDR1 is MDHEN and CDR2 SYDVKM. The germline V and J ends were trimmed by 6 bases and 4 bases, with 9 bases remaining between them. This CDR3 comprises 12 residues. Generated by immunoSEQ multiplex PCR, the TCRdb table keeps only in-frame clones and is missing some. In the table there are 180,000 or so clones, around 80% of which are singletons. The V gene is TRBV28, the J gene TRBJ1-1; no clear D. Sequencing input: peripheral blood. This TCR derives from a woman between 70 and 85 years old with acute or convalescent COVID-19. This CDR3 reads CASRSRGTEAFF. The CDR3 DNA reads as TGTGCCAGCAGAAGCCGAGGCACTGAAGCTTTCTTT.